The 5 T cell receptor beta chains listed next were all sequenced from one sample in a study of lymphopenia after photon versus proton radiotherapy. Produced via immunoSEQ multiplex PCR; TCRdb's table is partial and in-frame only. The sample has just over 40,000 clones, about 86% seen once; the top ten hold 10% to 13%. Sequencing used peripheral blood, obtained from a patient treated with proton-based radiotherapy. The receptor source for this set is a woman in her 70s with pancreatic cancer. Some clones in this sample may be carry-over from other donors' samples.

The gene calls are TRBV5-3 and TRBJ2-5; no firm D call. TRBV5-3 is reported as an ORF; its role is uncertain. V lost 1 base to trimming and J lost 5 bases, with 3 bases between them. The CDR3 runs 11 residues. The CDR3 region is CARSLCETQYF. The CDR3 DNA reads as TGTGCCAGAAGCTTGTGCGAGACCCAGTACTTC.

The V gene is TRBV4-2, the J gene TRBJ2-5; unclear D gene. The CDR3 is 12 residues long. V shed 1 base and J shed 6 bases, with 6 bases lying between them. Germline loops: CDR1 LGHNA, CDR2 YNFKEQ. The DNA of the CDR3 is TGTGCCAGCAGCCAAGGCTCACAGACCCAGTACTTC. Residues: CASSQGSQTQYF.

The genes are TRBV2 and TRBJ1-2; D is uncertain. Germline V gene sequence: CDR1 SNHLY, CDR2 FYNNEI. The V and J ends lost 7 bases and 1 base respectively, with 10 bases between them. The length of the CDR3 is 13 residues. The DNA for the CDR3 is TGTGCCAGCAACGAGAATTATAACTATGGCTACACCTTC. It is translated as CASNENYNYGYTF.

The chain uses TRBV28 and TRBJ2-1, with D possibly TRBD2 on 6 matching bases. The CDR3 consists of 15 residues. V shed 3 bases and J shed 3 bases, with 12 bases lying between them. Germline V gene lookup returns CDR1 MDHEN and CDR2 SYDVKM. CDR3 sequence (DNA): TGTGCCAGCAGTTTTCTACTAGCAGACTACAATGAGCAGTTCTTC. It yields the protein CASSFLLADYNEQFF.

V usage is TRBV19 and J usage is TRBJ2-7; 9 positions agree with TRBD1. The CDR3 is 15 residues long. The germline V gene has CDR1 LNHDA and CDR2 SQIVND (reference sequence). The J segment lost 3 bases and the V segment lost 3 bases, leaving 6 bases of the junction unmatched. CDR3 DNA sequence: TGTGCCAGTAGTATTCATCCGGACAGGGGCTACGAGCAGTACTTC. Amino acid sequence: CASSIHPDRGYEQYF.